What follows is one TCR beta chain and its context. The source of the sample is a study of blood T cell repertoires in COVID-19. From germline, CDR1 is GTSNPN and CDR2 SVGIG (reference sequence). The CDR3 spans 14 residues. Between the trimmed V and J ends, which lost 3 bases and 4 bases, there was a span of 10 bases. Assay used: immunoSEQ multiplex PCR; TCRdb lists only in-frame clones, some missing. The sample has fewer than 450,000 clones, more than 75% seen once. The chain combines TRBV30 with TRBJ1-6; D gene unclear. The sequence derives from a woman aged 30 to 39 who had recovered from COVID-19. Sequenced sample: PBMCs or T cells enriched from blood (not recorded which). The CDR3 region is CAWRQFDYNSPLHF. The CDR3 DNA reads as TGTGCCTGGAGGCAGTTCGATTATAATTCACCCCTCCACTTT.